The clone carrying this TCR beta chain was seen a few times. Via MiXCR, TCRdb re-called the reads, giving one row per CDR3 protein. This sample has more than 150,000 distinct CDR3 sequences, with about a quarter found just once. The data were taken from a study of T cell repertoires in cytomegalovirus infection. The CDR3 loop spans 15 amino acids. CDR1 is MDHEN, CDR2 SYDVKM, per germline. The V end was cut by 5 bases, the J end by 9 bases, with 17 bases between. The source of this sequence is a human donor in good health (CMV status not recorded). Some clones in this sample may be carry-over from other donors' samples. What was sequenced was PBMCs. The chain is built from TRBV28 and TRBJ1-6; maybe TRBD1 (5 bases). The chain's CDR3 is CASSPGARVGSPLHF. The CDR3 bases are TGTGCCAGCAGTCCTGGGGCCAGGGTAGGTTCACCCCTCCACTTT.